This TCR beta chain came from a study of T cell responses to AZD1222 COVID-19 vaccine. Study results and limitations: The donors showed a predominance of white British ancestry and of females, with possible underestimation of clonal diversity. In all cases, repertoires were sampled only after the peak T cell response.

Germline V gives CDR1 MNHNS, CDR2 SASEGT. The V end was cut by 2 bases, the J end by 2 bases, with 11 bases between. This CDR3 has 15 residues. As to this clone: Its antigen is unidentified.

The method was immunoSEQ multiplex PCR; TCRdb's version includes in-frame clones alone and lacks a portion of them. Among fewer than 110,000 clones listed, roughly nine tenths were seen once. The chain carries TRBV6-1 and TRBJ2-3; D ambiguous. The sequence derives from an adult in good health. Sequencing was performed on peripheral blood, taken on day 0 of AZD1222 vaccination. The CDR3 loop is CASSEFGGITDTQYF. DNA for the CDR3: TGTGCCAGCAGTGAATTCGGCGGTATCACAGATACGCAGTATTTT.